This passage covers 25 T cell receptor beta chains from one sample sequenced in a study of beta chain features in type 1 diabetes. Reverse transcribing all isolated RNA meant expressed TCRB transcripts were sequenced. Using immunoSEQ multiplex PCR, the repertoire was profiled, and TCRdb retains in-frame clones only, with some absent. Of 130,000 to 150,000 clones in the sample, less than 9% were seen once. The sequenced material came from central memory CD4+ T cells from blood. These receptors were obtained from a woman between 25 and 40 years old in good health.

The table lists this clone with a few counts. V is TRBV18 and J is TRBJ2-7, with 9 bases lining up with TRBD2. V dropped 1 base and J dropped 5; count of bases not matched to a gene: 6. The V gene's germline CDR1 is KGHSH and CDR2 LQKENI. The CDR3 runs to 15 residues. CDR3 protein: CASSPLAGAIDEQYF. As DNA, the CDR3 is TGTGCCAGCTCACCACTAGCGGGAGCGATCGACGAGCAGTACTTC.

This clone came up many times. J is TRBJ2-7 and V is TRBV5-1; 7 bases line up with TRBD1. V dropped 0 bases and J dropped 0; count of bases not matched to a gene: 12. The CDR3 is 18 residues long. CDR1 is SGHRS, CDR2 YFSETQ, per germline. The CDR3: CASSLAFRTQGSSYEQYF. CDR3 DNA: TGCGCCAGCAGCTTGGCCTTTAGGACACAGGGGAGCTCCTACGAGCAGTACTTC.

The V gene is TRBV18, the J gene TRBJ2-5, with unresolved D. The germline gives CDR1 KGHSH, CDR2 LQKENI. Trimming removed 0 bases from V and 5 bases from J, with 10 bases in between. The CDR3 contains 14 residues. As DNA, the CDR3 is TGTGCCAGCTCACCACCATCGACTTTCGAGACCCAGTACTTC. Amino acid sequence: CASSPPSTFETQYF.

The CDR3 loop reads CASSLEGRATEAFF. Here the CDR3 DNA reads TGTGCCAGCAGCTTAGAGGGGAGGGCCACTGAAGCTTTCTTT. The chain has TRBV7-2 and TRBJ1-1; D perhaps matches TRBD1 (5 bases). CDR3 length equals 14 residues. V lost 1 base and J 4 bases, leaving 10 bases between the germline ends. Germline V gene sequence: CDR1 SGHTA, CDR2 FQGNSA.

This clone was seen only a few times. The gene calls are TRBV18 and TRBJ2-7; D possibly corresponds to TRBD2 (7 bases). V gave up 1 base and J gave up 0 bases, with 10 bases separating them. The germline V gene has CDR1 KGHSH and CDR2 LQKENI. The CDR3 totals 15 residues. The CDR3 is CASSPLRGPSYEQYF. The CDR3 DNA is TGTGCCAGCTCACCACTGCGGGGGCCCTCCTACGAGCAGTACTTC. The variable domain in full, completed from reference TRBV18 and TRBJ2-7, reads NAGVMQNPRHLVRRRGQEARLRCSPMKGHSHVYWYRQLPEEGLKFMVYLQKENIIDESGMPKERFSAEFPKEGPSILRIQQVVRGDSAAYFCASSPLRGPSYEQYFGPGTRLTVT.

This clone has just a few counts. The chain couples TRBV7-2 to TRBJ2-1; 11 positions agree with TRBD2. Germline V lookup: CDR1 SGHTA, CDR2 FQGNSA. This CDR3 is built from 15 residues. J lost 6 bases, V lost 5 bases, and 6 bases had no gene match. CDR3 sequence reads: CASSAYSGRVNEQFF. The CDR3 region has the DNA TGTGCCAGCAGCGCATATAGCGGGAGGGTCAATGAGCAGTTCTTC. The whole variable domain, filled in from reference TRBV7-2 and TRBJ2-1, reads GAGVSQSPSNKVTEKGKDVELRCDPISGHTALYWYRQSLGQGLEFLIYFQGNSAPDKSGLPSDRFSAERTGGSVSTLTIQRTQQEDSAVYLCASSAYSGRVNEQFFGPGTRLTVL.

The rearrangement links TRBV5-1 to TRBJ2-5; a weak D match, TRBD2 (7 bases). This CDR3 contains 16 residues. Germline assignment: CDR1 SGHRS and CDR2 YFSETQ. The V gene lost 6 bases and the J gene lost 0 bases, with 18 bases spanning the gap. CDR3: CASNLGGGLHQETQYF. The DNA of the CDR3 is TGCGCCAGCAACCTTGGGGGGGGGCTCCACCAAGAGACCCAGTACTTC.

A few counts support this clone. The chain recombines TRBV7-9 with TRBJ1-5; 7 nucleotides line up with TRBD1. CDR1 and CDR2 from the germline V gene are SEHNR and FQNEAQ (reference sequence). The CDR3 is 16 amino acids. The V gene end was trimmed by 6 bases and the J gene end by 0 bases; junction bases not matched to a gene: 8. This chain's CDR3 is CASSFQGVSSNQPQHF. The CDR3 region has the DNA TGTGCCAGCAGTTTCCAGGGGGTGAGTAGCAATCAGCCCCAGCATTTT.

The CDR3 sequence: CSVIRRDGTDTQYF. CDR3 nucleotide sequence: TGCAGCGTTATACGCAGGGATGGCACAGATACGCAGTATTTT. This chain links TRBV29-1 with TRBJ2-3, with D perhaps matching TRBD1 (5 bases). Germline V gene data show CDR1 as SQVTM and CDR2 as ANQGSEA. V lost 5 bases and J 1 base, leaving 13 bases between the germline ends. The CDR3 is 14 residues long.

V usage is TRBV4-2 and J usage is TRBJ2-5; weak D call: TRBD1 (5 bases). Trimming stripped 1 base from V and 5 bases from J, with 11 bases between. CDR3 length equals 14 residues. CDR1 and CDR2 from the germline V gene are LGHNA and YNFKEQ. The CDR3 spells CASSQGPKGETQYF. In nucleotides, the CDR3 is TGTGCCAGCAGCCAAGGGCCCAAGGGGGAGACCCAGTACTTC.

Many counts were recorded for this clone. The V call is TRBV6-6, the J call TRBJ2-1; D might be TRBD1 (6 bases). This CDR3 is 12 amino acids long. Per the germline V gene, CDR1 is MNHNY and CDR2 is SVGAGI (reference sequence). V was clipped by 6 bases and J by 5 bases, with 8 bases between them. The CDR3 DNA follows: TGTGCCAGCAGCCGGACAGACAATGAGCAGTTCTTC. This codes for CASSRTDNEQFF.

The chain employs TRBV4-3 and TRBJ1-2, with 10 nucleotides matching TRBD1. The CDR3 totals 15 residues. Unmatched junction bases numbered 6, after V lost 2 bases and J lost 6 bases. Germline CDR1 LGHNA, CDR2 YSLEER. CDR3 coding DNA: TGCGCCAGCAGCCAACAGTACGGGACAGGGGATGGCTACACCTTC. Translation: CASSQQYGTGDGYTF.

There are a few counts of this clone. The V call is TRBV11-2, the J call TRBJ2-7; 10 positions match TRBD1. In germline, CDR1 is SGHAT, CDR2 FQNNGV. Trimming at V came to 7 bases and at J to 3 bases, leaving 3 bases not matched to a gene. This CDR3 is built from 13 residues. CDR3 loop: CASNRDRGYEQYF. In DNA form, the CDR3 reads TGTGCCAGCAACCGGGACAGGGGCTACGAGCAGTACTTC.

The chain couples TRBV10-3 to TRBJ2-1; TRBD2 aligns across 12 bases. The CDR3 covers 17 residues. V lost 3 bases, J lost 6 bases, and 9 bases stayed unmatched. Germline CDR1 ENHRY, CDR2 SYGVKD. For the CDR3, the DNA is TGTGCCATCAGTGATCCGTCACTAGCGGGAGGACTCAATGAGCAGTTCTTC. The encoded protein is CAISDPSLAGGLNEQFF.

The V and J genes are TRBV29-1 and TRBJ2-7; possible D gene TRBD2, 6 bases. There are 14 residues in the CDR3. The V end lost 4 bases, the J end lost 0 bases, and 13 bases lay between the germline ends. From germline, CDR1 is SQVTM and CDR2 ANQGSEA. The CDR3 is CSVVLAGTSYEQYF. The DNA for the CDR3 is TGCAGCGTTGTGTTGGCGGGAACCTCCTACGAGCAGTACTTC.

The rearrangement links TRBV5-1 to TRBJ1-2, with 8 bases lining up with TRBD1. Trimming removed 3 bases from V and 4 bases from J; junction bases left unmatched: 8. The germline V gene encodes CDR1 SGHRS and CDR2 YFSETQ. The CDR3 loop spans 15 amino acids. This chain's CDR3 is CASSSWTGPGYGYTF. The CDR3 nucleotides are TGCGCCAGCAGCTCCTGGACAGGGCCAGGCTATGGCTACACCTTC.

This chain joins TRBV10-2 and TRBJ1-2; 7 nucleotides agree with TRBD1. Germline V CDR1 and CDR2: WSHSY, SAAADI. Trimming removed 6 bases from V and 0 bases from J; junction bases left unmatched: 7. CDR3 length: 15 amino acids. The CDR3 bases are TGCGCCAGCAGACCCCAGCAGGGGGCTAACTATGGCTACACCTTC. Encoded protein: CASRPQQGANYGYTF.

This clone was seen only a few times. The rearrangement joins TRBV7-2 to TRBJ2-1; no definite D call. V was pared by 3 bases and J by 6 bases, with 12 bases between. CDR3 length: 14 amino acids. Germline CDR1 SGHTA, CDR2 FQGNSA. The CDR3 spells CASSLAAPFNEQFF. CDR3 coding DNA: TGTGCCAGCAGCTTGGCGGCCCCCTTCAATGAGCAGTTCTTC. Full variable domain (outside the CDR3, taken from reference TRBV7-2 and TRBJ2-1): GAGVSQSPSNKVTEKGKDVELRCDPISGHTALYWYRQSLGQGLEFLIYFQGNSAPDKSGLPSDRFSAERTGGSVSTLTIQRTQQEDSAVYLCASSLAAPFNEQFFGPGTRLTVL.

The V gene is TRBV13, the J gene TRBJ2-2; D may be TRBD2 (5 bases). Trimming removed 5 bases at V and 0 bases at J, with 10 bases between. The germline V gene encodes CDR1 PRHDT and CDR2 FYEKMQ (reference sequence). CDR3 length: 15 residues. The CDR3: CASSRGKPNTGELFF. The DNA for the CDR3 is TGTGCCAGCAGCCGGGGAAAACCGAACACCGGGGAGCTGTTTTTT.

This clone was seen many times. This chain joins TRBV7-9 and TRBJ2-5; 8 bases match TRBD2. The CDR3 is 13 residues long. Unmatched junction bases numbered 1, after V lost 3 bases and J lost 4 bases. Germline V CDR1 and CDR2: SEHNR, FQNEAQ (reference sequence). The DNA of the CDR3 is TGTGCCAGCAGCTTCACTAGCGGAGAGACCCAGTACTTC. It is translated as CASSFTSGETQYF.

This clone came up a few times. The chain uses TRBV5-1 and TRBJ2-1, with 8 nucleotides matching TRBD2. Germline V CDR1 and CDR2: SGHRS, YFSETQ. The CDR3 covers 15 residues. The V segment lost 6 bases and the J segment 6 bases; nucleotides outside the gene matches: 11. In nucleotides, the CDR3 is TGCGCCAGCAACCCGGACGGGAGGGCGTTCAATGAGCAGTTCTTC. Its translation: CASNPDGRAFNEQFF.

This clone was picked up a small number of times. The V and J genes are TRBV15 and TRBJ2-3; 10 nucleotides line up with TRBD2. Per the germline V gene, CDR1 is LNHNV and CDR2 is YYDKDF (reference sequence). CDR3 length equals 16 residues. V trimming: 3 bases; J trimming: 2 bases; junction bases outside the gene matches: 5. CDR3 coding DNA: TGTGCCACCAGCAGGGAGCGGGAGGGGATCACAGATACGCAGTATTTT. This encodes CATSREREGITDTQYF. Full variable domain (rest looked up from reference TRBV15 and TRBJ2-3): DAMVIQNPRYQVTQFGKPVTLSCSQTLNHNVMYWYQQKSSQAPKLLFHYYDKDFNNEADTPDNFQSRRPNTSFCFLDIRSPGLGDTAMYLCATSREREGITDTQYFGPGTRLTVL.

The CDR3: CASSLRQGGNEQFF. CDR3 DNA sequence: TGTGCCAGCAGCTTGAGGCAGGGGGGTAATGAGCAGTTCTTC. The V call is TRBV7-9, the J call TRBJ2-1, with D perhaps matching TRBD1 (7 bases). The CDR3 is 14 residues long. The V gene lost 3 bases and the J gene lost 7 bases, with 13 bases spanning the gap. Looked up from germline, CDR1 is SEHNR and CDR2 is FQNEAQ (reference sequence).

The chain combines TRBV6-1 with TRBJ1-1; no clear D. The CDR3 has 11 residues. The V end lost 9 bases, the J end lost 3 bases, and 8 bases lay between the germline ends. Per germline, CDR1 MNHNS and CDR2 SASEGT. CDR3 in DNA: TGTGCCAGTAGTCCTCACACTGAAGCTTTCTTT. It specifies CASSPHTEAFF.

The rearrangement joins TRBV28 to TRBJ2-7, with a weak D call TRBD1 (5 bases). The CDR3 is 13 residues long. Trimming shortened V by 11 bases and J by 0 bases, and 14 bases separated the two germline ends. Germline lookup yields CDR1 MDHEN and CDR2 SYDVKM. The CDR3 spells CAGRQHDSYEQYF. DNA of the CDR3: TGTGCCGGAAGACAGCACGACTCCTACGAGCAGTACTTC.